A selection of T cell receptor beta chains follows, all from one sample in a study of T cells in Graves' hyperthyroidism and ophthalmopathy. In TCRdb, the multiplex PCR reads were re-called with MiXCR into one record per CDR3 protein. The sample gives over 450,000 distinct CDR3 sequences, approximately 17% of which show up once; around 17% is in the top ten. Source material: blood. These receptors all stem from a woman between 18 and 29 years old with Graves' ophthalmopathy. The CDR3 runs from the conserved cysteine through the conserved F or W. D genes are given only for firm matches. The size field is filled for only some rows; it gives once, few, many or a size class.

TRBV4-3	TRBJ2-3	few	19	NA	TGCGCCAGCAGCCAAGGTGGGGGTCTTGCCGGGAGTTCCACAGATACGCAGTATTTT	CASSQGGGLAGSSTDTQYF
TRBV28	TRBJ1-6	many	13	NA	TGTGCCAGCAGTTATGGCGTCGTTTCACCCCTCCACTTT	CASSYGVVSPLHF
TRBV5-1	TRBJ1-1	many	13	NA	TGCGCCAGCAGCTTGGAAATGGGTTCTGAAGCTTTCTTT	CASSLEMGSEAFF
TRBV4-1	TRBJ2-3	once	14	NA	TGCGCCAGCAGCCAAATGGCCGGCACAGATACGCAGTATTTT	CASSQMAGTDTQYF
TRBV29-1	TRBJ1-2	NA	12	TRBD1	TGCAGCGTCGTCGACAGGGATGGTGGCTACACCTTC	CSVVDRDGGYTF
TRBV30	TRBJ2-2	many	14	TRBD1	TGTGCCTGGCAGACAGGGGGCGCAACCGGGGAGCTGTTTTTT	CAWQTGGATGELFF
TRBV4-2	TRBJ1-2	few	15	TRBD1	TGTGCCAGCAGCCAAGGACAGGGGGAAGGCTATGGCTACACCTTC	CASSQGQGEGYGYTF
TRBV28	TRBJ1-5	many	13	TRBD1	TGTGCCAGCAGTTGGACAGGGGGTCAGCCCCAGCATTTT	CASSWTGGQPQHF
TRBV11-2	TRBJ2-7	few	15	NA	TGTGCCAGCAGCACGCGAAAGGGGGGTGACTACGAGCAGTACTTC	CASSTRKGGDYEQYF
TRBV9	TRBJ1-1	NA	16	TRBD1	TGTGCCAGCAGCGTAGAAGGAGGGGGCAGGTCCACTGAAGCTTTCTTT	CASSVEGGGRSTEAFF
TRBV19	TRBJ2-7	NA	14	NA	TGTGCCAGTAGTATCTCGGGGAACCCCTACGAGCAGTACTTC	CASSISGNPYEQYF
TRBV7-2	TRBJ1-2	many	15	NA	TGTGCCAGCAGCTTAGAGAGGGGTACCTGGCAGGGCTACACCTTC	CASSLERGTWQGYTF
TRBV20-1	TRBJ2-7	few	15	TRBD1	TGCAGTGCTCCCCGCCCCGGGACAGACCTCTACGAGCAGTACTTC	CSAPRPGTDLYEQYF
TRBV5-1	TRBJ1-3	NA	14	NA	TGCGCCAGCAGCTTAAGGGGGACACGAAACACCATATATTTT	CASSLRGTRNTIYF
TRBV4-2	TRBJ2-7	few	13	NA	TGTGCCAGCAGCCAAGATTTCGGGGGCGAGCAGTACTTC	CASSQDFGGEQYF
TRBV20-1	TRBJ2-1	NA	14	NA	TGCAGTGTGGCAGAGGTGTTATCCTACAATGAGCAGTTCTTC	CSVAEVLSYNEQFF
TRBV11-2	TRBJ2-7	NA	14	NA	TGTGCCAGCAGCCGCCCGGGGGCTACCTACGAGCAGTACTTC	CASSRPGATYEQYF
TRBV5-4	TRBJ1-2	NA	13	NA	TGTGCCAGCTCCTTCTCCCGGACCTATGGCTACACCTTC	CASSFSRTYGYTF
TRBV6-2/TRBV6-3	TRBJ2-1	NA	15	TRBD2	TGTGCCAGCAGTTACCCTAGCGGGAGGGTCAATGAGCAGTTCTTC	CASSYPSGRVNEQFF
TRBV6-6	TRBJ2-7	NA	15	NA	TGTGCCAGCAGTTACTCTAGGCAGGCTTCCTACGAGCAGTACTTC	CASSYSRQASYEQYF
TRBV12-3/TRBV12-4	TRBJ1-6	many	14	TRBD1	TGTGCCAGCAGTTTGGGGACAGCTAATTCACCCCTCCACTTT	CASSLGTANSPLHF
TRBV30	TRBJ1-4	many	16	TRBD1	TGTGCCTGGAGTGTTCCGACGACAGGGACGAGTGAAAAACTGTTTTTT	CAWSVPTTGTSEKLFF
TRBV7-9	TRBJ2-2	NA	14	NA	TGTGCCAGCAGCTCGGGACTGGCCACCGGGGAGCTGTTTTTT	CASSSGLATGELFF
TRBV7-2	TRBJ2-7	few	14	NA	TGTGCCAGCACCTTCGTAGGACAGTTAGAGGAGCAGTACTTC	CASTFVGQLEEQYF
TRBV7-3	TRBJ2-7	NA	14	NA	TGTGCCAGCAGCTTCGAGGGGGGGGACTACGAGCAGTACTTC	CASSFEGGDYEQYF
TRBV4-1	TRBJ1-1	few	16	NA	TGCGCCAGCAGCCAAGAAGAGGACAGACCGAACACTGAAGCTTTCTTT	CASSQEEDRPNTEAFF
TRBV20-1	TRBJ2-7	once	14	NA	TGCAGTGCTAGAGATCGAGGAGGGACCTACGAGCAGTACTTC	CSARDRGGTYEQYF
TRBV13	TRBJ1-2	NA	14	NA	TGTGCCAGCAGCCGCCGGGACACCAACTATGGCTACACCTTC	CASSRRDTNYGYTF
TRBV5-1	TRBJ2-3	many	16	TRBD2	TGCGCCAGCACGCGGGGACTAGCGGGAGCCACAGATACGCAGTATTTT	CASTRGLAGATDTQYF
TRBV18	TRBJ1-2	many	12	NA	TGTGCCAGCTCACCAGAAATGGGTGGCTACACCTTC	CASSPEMGGYTF
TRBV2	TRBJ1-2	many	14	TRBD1	TGTGCCAGCAGTGAACAGGGGGGGGACTATGGCTACACCTTC	CASSEQGGDYGYTF
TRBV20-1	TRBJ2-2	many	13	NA	TGCAGTGCCCTAGCCGGGAACACCGGGGAGCTGTTTTTT	CSALAGNTGELFF
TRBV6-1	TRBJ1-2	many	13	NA	TGTGCCAGCAGTCGGGACGGCGACTATGGCTACACCTTC	CASSRDGDYGYTF
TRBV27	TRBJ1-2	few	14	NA	TGTGCCAGCAGCGTGACGTGGAGGGACTATGGCTACACCTTC	CASSVTWRDYGYTF
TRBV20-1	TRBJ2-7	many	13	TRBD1	TGCAGTGCAGTCCGGGACAGAAACTACGAGCAGTACTTC	CSAVRDRNYEQYF
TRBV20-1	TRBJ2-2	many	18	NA	TGCAGTGCCGACTCAGTTGGAGTCCCCGACAGGAATCGAGGCGAGCTGTTTTTT	CSADSVGVPDRNRGELFF
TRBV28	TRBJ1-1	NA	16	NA	TGTGCCAGCACTTCCTCCCCCAGCGATGGTCGATCTGAAGCTTTCTTT	CASTSSPSDGRSEAFF
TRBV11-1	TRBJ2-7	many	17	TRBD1	TGTGCCAGCAGCCTTCTTCTGGGACAGGGATTCTCCTACGAGCAGTACTTC	CASSLLLGQGFSYEQYF
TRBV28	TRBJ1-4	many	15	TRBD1	TGTGCCAGCACCGAAGGGACAGCAACTAATGAAAAACTGTTTTTT	CASTEGTATNEKLFF
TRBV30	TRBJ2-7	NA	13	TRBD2	TGTGCCTGGACGGGAGGGGACTTCTACGAGCAGTACTTC	CAWTGGDFYEQYF
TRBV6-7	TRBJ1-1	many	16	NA	TGTGCCAGCAGTTACTCCGAGAAGCCTGGAAACACTGAAGCTTTCTTT	CASSYSEKPGNTEAFF
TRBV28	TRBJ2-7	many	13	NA	TGTGCCAGCAGTGGGAGAGCCTCCTACGAGCAGTACTTC	CASSGRASYEQYF
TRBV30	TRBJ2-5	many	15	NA	TGTGCCTGGAGTGCTAACTCGATGGGAGGAGAGACCCAGTACTTC	CAWSANSMGGETQYF
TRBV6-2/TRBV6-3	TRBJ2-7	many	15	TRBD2	TGTGCCAGCAGTCTCCAGGAGCGGGAGATATACGAGCAGTACTTC	CASSLQEREIYEQYF
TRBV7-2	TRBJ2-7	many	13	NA	TGTGCCAGCAGTACTAATATATTCTACGAGCAGTACTTC	CASSTNIFYEQYF
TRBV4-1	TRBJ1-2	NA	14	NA	TGCGCCAGCAGCCAAGGGCGTCCTAACTATGGCTACACCTTC	CASSQGRPNYGYTF
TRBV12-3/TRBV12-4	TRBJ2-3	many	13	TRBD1	TGTGCCAGCAGTTGGACAGGGGTGGATACGCAGTATTTT	CASSWTGVDTQYF
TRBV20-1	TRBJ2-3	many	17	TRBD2	TGCAGTGCTAGAGATTCGGGACTAGCCATGAGCACAGATACGCAGTATTTT	CSARDSGLAMSTDTQYF
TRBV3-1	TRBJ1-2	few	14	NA	TGTGCCAGCAGCCCTTCCGGGACAAACTATGGCTACACCTTC	CASSPSGTNYGYTF
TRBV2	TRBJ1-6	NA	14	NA	TGTGCCGGGGGCCAGGGGCCGGGTAATTCACCCCTCCACTTT	CAGGQGPGNSPLHF
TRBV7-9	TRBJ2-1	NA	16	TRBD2	TGTGCCAGCAGCCCCGAGGGAGCGGGATTGAACAATGAGCAGCTCTTC	CASSPEGAGLNNEQLF
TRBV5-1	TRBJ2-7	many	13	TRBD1	TGCGCCAGCAGATTGACAGGGACCTACGAGCAGTACTTC	CASRLTGTYEQYF
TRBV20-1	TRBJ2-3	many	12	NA	TGCAGTGCTAGAAACCCCACAGATACGCAGTATTTT	CSARNPTDTQYF
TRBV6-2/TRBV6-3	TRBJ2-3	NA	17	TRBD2	TGTGCCAGCAGTTACTCGTGGGGACTAGCGGTCACAGATACGCAGTATTTT	CASSYSWGLAVTDTQYF
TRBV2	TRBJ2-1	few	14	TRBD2	TGTGCCAGCAGTAGACTAGCGGGTATGGGTGAGCAGTTCTTC	CASSRLAGMGEQFF